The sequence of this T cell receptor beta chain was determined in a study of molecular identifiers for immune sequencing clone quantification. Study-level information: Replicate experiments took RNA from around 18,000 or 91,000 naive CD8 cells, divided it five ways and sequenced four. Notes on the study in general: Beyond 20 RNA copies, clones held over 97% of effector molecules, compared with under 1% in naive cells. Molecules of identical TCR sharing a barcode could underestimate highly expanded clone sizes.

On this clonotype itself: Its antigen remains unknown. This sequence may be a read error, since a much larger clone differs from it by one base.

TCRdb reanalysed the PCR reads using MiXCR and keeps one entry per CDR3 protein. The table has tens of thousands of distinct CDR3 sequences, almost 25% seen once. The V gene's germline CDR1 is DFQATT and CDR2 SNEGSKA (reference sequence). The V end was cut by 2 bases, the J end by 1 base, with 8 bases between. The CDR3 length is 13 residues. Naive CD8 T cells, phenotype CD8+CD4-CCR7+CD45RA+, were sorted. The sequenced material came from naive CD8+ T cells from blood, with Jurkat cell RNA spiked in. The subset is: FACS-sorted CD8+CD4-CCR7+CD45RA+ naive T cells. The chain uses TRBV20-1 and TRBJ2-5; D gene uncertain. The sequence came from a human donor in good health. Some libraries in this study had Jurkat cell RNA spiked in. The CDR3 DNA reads TGCAGTGCTAGAAGGCGGAGCCAAGAGACCCAGTACTTC. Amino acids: CSARRRSQETQYF.